A selection of T cell receptor beta chains follows, all from one sample in a study of cytomegalovirus exposure and HLA in healthy donors. The protocol was immunoSEQ multiplex PCR, while the TCRdb copy is restricted to in-frame clones and leaves out a portion. The data contain 80,000 or so clones, about four fifths of them singletons. The sample was PBMCs. The receptors shown here come from a man aged 40-50 years in good health and CMV-seronegative. Both conserved end residues are part of each CDR3. Fields, in order: V gene, clone size, J gene, D gene, CDR3 DNA, CDR3 protein. D genes are given only for firm matches. Not all rows give a size; the values are once, few, many and, for expanded clones, a class.

TRBV5-1	-	TRBJ2-7	TRBD1	TGCGCCAGCAGCCCGGTGGGACAGATTCTACGTGAGCAGTACTTC	CASSPVGQILREQYF
TRBV11-2	-	TRBJ1-4	-	TGTGCCAGCAGCCGTGACAGAACTTATGAAAAACTGTTTTTT	CASSRDRTYEKLFF
TRBV6-1	few	TRBJ1-3	-	TGTGCCAGCAGTGAGCCGATGAGCTCTGGAAACACCATATATTTT	CASSEPMSSGNTIYF
TRBV19	-	TRBJ1-5	-	TGTGCCAGTAGTAGGAGTCCCAATCAGCCCCAGCATTTT	CASSRSPNQPQHF
TRBV7-9	-	TRBJ2-7	-	TGTGCCAGCAGCTTAGTTTTAAGGCGCGAGACCCAGGGCTACGAGCAGTACTTC	CASSLVLRRETQGYEQYF
TRBV2	-	TRBJ1-2	-	TGTGCCAGCAGTGAGGGGGGGACAACCTATGGCTACACCTTC	CASSEGGTTYGYTF
TRBV28	-	TRBJ2-7	-	TGTGCCAGCAGTCCCGGGACACCGTCTTCCTACGAGCAGTACTTC	CASSPGTPSSYEQYF
TRBV20-1	-	TRBJ2-1	TRBD2	TGCAGTGTTAGGACTAGAAATGAGCAGTTCTTC	CSVRTRNEQFF
TRBV7-9	-	TRBJ2-2	-	TGTGCCAGCAGCTTATTTGGTTTGGAGACCGGGGAGCTGTTTTTT	CASSLFGLETGELFF
TRBV5-8	-	TRBJ1-1	-	TGTGCCAGCAGCTTTAAGGCAGGGGATAGGGCTGAAGCTTTCTTT	CASSFKAGDRAEAFF
TRBV5-4	-	TRBJ1-2	TRBD1	TGTGCCAGCAGCTACCGGACAGGACAAGACTATGGCTACACCTTC	CASSYRTGQDYGYTF
TRBV7-9	-	TRBJ1-2	TRBD1	TGTGCCAGCAGCCCAACAGGGGGGGAGACCAACTATGGCTACACCTTC	CASSPTGGETNYGYTF
TRBV13	few	TRBJ2-3	TRBD1	TGTGCCAGCAGCTCTATGTTCCTACCTTATCGGCAGGGGGCTGGTGATACGCAGTATTTT	CASSSMFLPYRQGAGDTQYF
TRBV6-1	-	TRBJ2-1	TRBD1	TGTGCCAGCAGAGCACCCGGGACAGGGGGCAGTGAGCAGTTCTTC	CASRAPGTGGSEQFF
TRBV30	-	TRBJ2-3	TRBD1	TGTGCCTGGAGTGTACGGGGACAGGGGGCAGATACGCAGTATTTT	CAWSVRGQGADTQYF
TRBV7-9	-	TRBJ2-2	TRBD2	TGTGCCAGCACCTCGGGGGAGGGGCTAAGCACCGGGGAGCTGTTTTTT	CASTSGEGLSTGELFF
TRBV18	-	TRBJ1-3	TRBD1	TGTGCCAGCTCACCCCGACAGGGGGCTGGTGGAAACACCATATATTTT	CASSPRQGAGGNTIYF
TRBV7-2	-	TRBJ2-7	TRBD1	TGTGCCAGCAGCCCTGGGACAGGAGCCTACGAGCAGTACTTC	CASSPGTGAYEQYF
TRBV7-6	-	TRBJ1-5	-	TGTGCCAGCAGCTTAGAGGAGGGCATATATCAGCCCCAGCATTTT	CASSLEEGIYQPQHF
TRBV28	once	TRBJ1-4	TRBD1	TGTGCCAGCAGTGAACCGGGACAGGGGACTAATGAAAAACTGTTTTTT	CASSEPGQGTNEKLFF
TRBV6-5	few	TRBJ1-6	-	TGTGCCAGCAGGTTCACGGACAGCAAAACACCCCTCCACTTT	CASRFTDSKTPLHF
TRBV6-5	-	TRBJ1-1	-	TGTGCCAGCACCGACGGGGGGAGGACTGAAGCTTTCTTT	CASTDGGRTEAFF
TRBV25-1	-	TRBJ2-7	TRBD1	TGTGCCAGCAACGACAGGGACTACGAGCAGTACTTC	CASNDRDYEQYF
TRBV7-3	-	TRBJ2-1	TRBD2	TGTGCCAGCAGCCCCGCTGGGACTAGCGGGGTCAATGAGCAGTTCTTC	CASSPAGTSGVNEQFF
TRBV7-6	-	TRBJ1-1	TRBD1	TGTGCCAGCAGCTTAGGCCCGCCACAGGGGACGATGAACACTGAAGCTTTCTTT	CASSLGPPQGTMNTEAFF
TRBV5-1	-	TRBJ2-5	-	TGCGCCAGTAGAAACAGGGAGACAGAGACCCAGTACTTC	CASRNRETETQYF
TRBV5-6	once	TRBJ2-4	TRBD1	TGTGCCAGCTCTGAGACAGGGGTCATAGCCAAAAACATTCAGTACTTC	CASSETGVIAKNIQYF
TRBV15	-	TRBJ2-7	TRBD2	TGTGCCCCCAGCAGTGAACCAACTAGCGGGAGAACCGGGCAGTACTTC	CAPSSEPTSGRTGQYF
TRBV7-3	few	TRBJ2-2	TRBD1	TGTGCCAGCAGCTCGACAGGGGCGCGGACCGGGGAGCTGTTTTTT	CASSSTGARTGELFF
TRBV5-1	-	TRBJ1-5	-	TGCGCCAGCACCACGGTGCCGGGGGTTAATCAGCCCCAGCATTTT	CASTTVPGVNQPQHF
TRBV27	-	TRBJ1-6	TRBD1	TGTGCCAGCAGTCCCGGGACAGGGAATTCACCCCTCCACTTT	CASSPGTGNSPLHF
TRBV5-6	-	TRBJ2-7	TRBD1	TGTGCCAGCAGCCCGGGACAGGGATTCTTCACCGAGCAGTACTTC	CASSPGQGFFTEQYF
TRBV9	-	TRBJ1-2	-	TGTGCCAGCAGCGTAAGGGTGCCAGGGGCTAGAGGCTACACCTTC	CASSVRVPGARGYTF
TRBV5-1	-	TRBJ2-7	TRBD2	TGCGCCAGCACTACACTAGCGGGGGGCGAGCAGTACTTC	CASTTLAGGEQYF
TRBV4-2	-	TRBJ2-7	-	TGTGCCAGCAGCCAAGATCTAAGCGGTGGATGCGAGCAGTACTTC	CASSQDLSGGCEQYF
TRBV2	-	TRBJ2-3	TRBD1	TGTGCCAGCACTTTGACAGGGGGGCCAGATACGCAGTATTTT	CASTLTGGPDTQYF
TRBV5-5	-	TRBJ1-5	-	TGTGCCAGCAGCTTACAGGTTACCCATCAGCCCCAGCATTTT	CASSLQVTHQPQHF
TRBV11-2	-	TRBJ1-3	-	TGTGCCAGCAGCTTATCAGGACAGAGCTCTGGAAACACCATATATTTT	CASSLSGQSSGNTIYF
TRBV9	-	TRBJ2-1	-	TGTGCCAGCAGCGTACAGGGTGAGCAGTTCTTC	CASSVQGEQFF
TRBV7-2	-	TRBJ1-3	-	TGTGCCAGCGGTAACAGGGCCTCTGGAAACACCATATATTTT	CASGNRASGNTIYF
TRBV5-4	-	TRBJ1-5	-	TGTGCCAGCAGCCCTGGGGCAGGTAGCAATCAGCCCCAGCATTTT	CASSPGAGSNQPQHF
TRBV5-1	-	TRBJ2-1	-	TGCGCCAGCAGCTTGACAACCAGGTTCAGGGACAATGAGCAGTTCTTC	CASSLTTRFRDNEQFF